The clone carrying this T cell receptor beta chain was detected only once. The CDR3 totals 13 residues. The trim removed 5 bases at V and 9 bases at J, leaving 2 bases unmatched. The data derive from a study of blood T cell repertoires in COVID-19. Researchers sorted participants into cohorts using their self-reported clinical history. Assay: immunoSEQ multiplex PCR; the TCRdb copy retains only in-frame clones and omits some. Among some 370,000 clones listed, 75% to 90% were seen once. Sequences were obtained from PBMCs or T cells enriched from blood (not recorded which). The origin of this receptor is a woman between 50 and 59 years old who had recovered from COVID-19. The genes are TRBV12-3 or TRBV12-4 and TRBJ2-1, with TRBD2 matching over 12 bases. The CDR3: CASSALAGGEQFF. In DNA form, the CDR3 reads TGTGCCAGCAGTGCACTAGCGGGGGGTGAGCAGTTCTTC.